These 26 T cell receptor beta chains were sequenced from one sample in a study of T cell responses to AZD1222 COVID-19 vaccine. The data were produced by immunoSEQ multiplex PCR, yet TCRdb's version contains in-frame clones alone and is incomplete. Of about 140,000 clones in the sample, about 90% were seen once. This sample comprised peripheral blood, obtained 28 days after the second dose of the MenACWY control vaccine. Receptors originate from an adult who received the MenACWY meningococcal vaccine as a control.

This chain uses TRBV2 with TRBJ2-3, with 7 bases identical to TRBD1. The J segment lost 4 bases and the V segment lost 8 bases, leaving 6 bases of the junction unmatched. Germline CDR1 SNHLY, CDR2 FYNNEI. The CDR3 is 13 amino acids. The CDR3 region has the DNA TGTGCCAGCTCTGGACAGGATCCAGATACGCAGTATTTT. This translates into CASSGQDPDTQYF.

This clone showed up just a few times. This rearrangement joins TRBV24-1 to TRBJ2-7, with TRBD1 identical over 8 bases. Germline CDR1 reads KGHDR; CDR2 reads SFDVKD. The CDR3 length is 15 residues. V was pared by 2 bases and J by 9 bases, with 11 bases of the junction left unmatched. The CDR3 nucleotides are TGTGCCACCAGTGATTCCGGGACAGGTGGTTTTGGGCAGTACTTC. As protein: CATSDSGTGGFGQYF.

The chain couples TRBV9 to TRBJ2-7; 7 nucleotides match TRBD2. The CDR3 is 15 residues long. CDR1 SGDLS and CDR2 YYNGEE come from the germline V gene. J was trimmed by 3 bases and V by 0 bases; bases with no gene match: 6. In nucleotides, the CDR3 is TGTGCCAGCAGCGTAGATGTGGGAGGGAGCTACGAGCAGTACTTC. This encodes CASSVDVGGSYEQYF. Looking up the rest from reference TRBV9 and TRBJ2-7 gives the full variable domain: DSGVTQTPKHLITATGQRVTLRCSPRSGDLSVYWYQQSLDQGLQFLIQYYNGEERAKGNILERFSAQQFPDLHSELNLSSLELGDSALYFCASSVDVGGSYEQYFGPGTRLTVT.

The J gene is TRBJ1-2, the V gene TRBV15, with D hard to call. V was clipped by 3 bases and J by 4 bases, with 15 bases between them. CDR3 length equals 15 residues. CDR1 and CDR2 from the germline V gene are LNHNV and YYDKDF (reference sequence). CDR3: CATSRSGWDFYGYTF. CDR3 nucleotides: TGTGCCACCAGCAGGTCCGGTTGGGATTTCTATGGCTACACCTTC.

The J gene is TRBJ2-7, the V gene TRBV9, with D perhaps assigned TRBD1 or TRBD2 (6 bases each). Germline V gene sequence: CDR1 SGDLS, CDR2 YYNGEE. The CDR3 is 16 amino acids. Trimming cost V 1 base and J 0 bases, with 14 bases left between them. CDR3: CASSVSGAAFSYEQYF. CDR3 DNA sequence: TGTGCCAGCAGCGTATCGGGGGCCGCCTTCTCCTACGAGCAGTACTTC. The full variable domain, in which reference TRBV9 and TRBJ2-7 provide the parts outside the CDR3, is DSGVTQTPKHLITATGQRVTLRCSPRSGDLSVYWYQQSLDQGLQFLIQYYNGEERAKGNILERFSAQQFPDLHSELNLSSLELGDSALYFCASSVSGAAFSYEQYFGPGTRLTVT.

V and J are TRBV29-1 and TRBJ1-4; maybe TRBD1 (5 bases). The ends were cut back, 5 bases at V and 3 bases at J, with 10 bases in the middle. The germline V gene encodes CDR1 SQVTM and CDR2 ANQGSEA. This CDR3 contains 13 residues. The CDR3 coding sequence is TGCAGCGTTCGACAGAATGCTAATGAAAAACTGTTTTTT. Its protein product is CSVRQNANEKLFF.

This clone has a single count. The chain couples TRBV10-1 to TRBJ2-7; TRBD2 aligns across 10 bases. Germline assignment: CDR1 WNHNN and CDR2 SYGVQD (reference sequence). The V gene end was trimmed by 5 bases and the J gene end by 0 bases; junction bases not matched to a gene: 16. CDR3 length: 19 residues. CDR3 in amino acids: CASSLRLSGGNIVSYEQYF. The CDR3 DNA is TGCGCCAGCAGTCTCAGACTTAGCGGGGGGAATATTGTCTCCTACGAGCAGTACTTC.

The genes are TRBV2 and TRBJ2-3; a possible D gene is TRBD2 (6 bases). CDR1 is SNHLY and CDR2 is FYNNEI in the germline V gene. The germline V and J ends were trimmed by 2 bases and 7 bases, with 16 bases remaining between them. CDR3 length equals 15 residues. CDR3 in DNA: TGTGCCAGCAGTGAAAGGGAGGTGGGAACAAATACGCAGTATTTT. Its protein is CASSEREVGTNTQYF. Supplemented by reference TRBV2 and TRBJ2-3, the full variable domain reads EPEVTQTPSHQVTQMGQEVILRCVPISNHLYFYWYRQILGQKVEFLVSFYNNEISEKSEIFDDQFSVERPDGSNFTLKIRSTKLEDSAMYFCASSEREVGTNTQYFGPGTRLTVL.

The chain has TRBV19 and TRBJ2-7, with 9 nucleotides matching TRBD1. Germline values: CDR1 LNHDA, CDR2 SQIVND (reference sequence). The ends lost 7 bases at V and 5 bases at J; junction bases unmatched: 12. CDR3 size: 15 residues. Written as DNA, the CDR3 is TGTGCCAGTACCGTTTCCGGGACAGGGTCAAACGAGCAGTACTTC. This encodes CASTVSGTGSNEQYF.

The rearrangement links TRBV20-1 to TRBJ2-7; unclear D gene. The length of the CDR3 is 11 residues. V was pared by 3 bases and J by 7 bases, with 10 bases between. Germline CDR1 is DFQATT and CDR2 is SNEGSKA (reference sequence). CDR3 DNA sequence: TGCAGTGCTAGCGTAACGTGGGAGCAGTACTTC. It translates to CSASVTWEQYF.

V gene TRBV19 combines with J gene TRBJ2-6, with D uncertain. Germline loops: CDR1 LNHDA, CDR2 SQIVND (reference sequence). The CDR3 length is 15 residues. V lost 3 bases, J lost 2 bases, and 8 bases lay in between. The CDR3 reads CASSILPAGANVLTF. In nucleotides, the CDR3 is TGTGCCAGTAGTATCCTGCCAGCTGGGGCCAACGTCCTGACTTTC.

The chain combines TRBV5-1 with TRBJ2-3; TRBD1 agrees at 8 bases. Germline loops: CDR1 SGHRS, CDR2 YFSETQ. J was trimmed by 4 bases and V by 4 bases; bases with no gene match: 8. The CDR3 totals 15 residues. The CDR3 reads CASSRTGQTPDTQYF. As DNA, the CDR3 is TGCGCCAGCAGCCGGACAGGGCAGACTCCAGATACGCAGTATTTT.

CDR3: CASSLDRGPTSNQPQHF. The CDR3 bases are TGTGCCAGCAGCCTAGACAGGGGACCCACTAGCAATCAGCCCCAGCATTTT. The rearrangement joins TRBV28 to TRBJ1-5; 8 positions agree with TRBD1. Germline CDR1 is MDHEN and CDR2 is SYDVKM. V was pared by 6 bases and J by 0 bases, with 10 bases of the junction left unmatched. The CDR3 runs 17 residues.

The chain employs TRBV9 and TRBJ1-4; D is ambiguous. V lost 4 bases to trimming and J lost 0 bases, with 10 bases between them. The CDR3 is 15 residues long. Germline CDR1 reads SGDLS; CDR2 reads YYNGEE. CDR3 loop: CASSPRMSTNEKLFF. CDR3 nucleotides: TGTGCCAGCAGCCCTCGGATGTCAACTAATGAAAAACTGTTTTTT.

The chain recombines TRBV6-1 with TRBJ1-5; possible D gene TRBD1, 5 bases. V was cut by 2 bases and J by 3 bases, with 14 bases left in between. This CDR3 spans 16 amino acids. Germline CDR1 MNHNS, CDR2 SASEGT. The CDR3: CASSENPAGPNQPQHF. CDR3 DNA: TGTGCCAGCAGTGAAAACCCGGCGGGGCCCAATCAGCCCCAGCATTTT.

The chain employs TRBV24-1 and TRBJ2-3, with 10 bases aligning to TRBD2. The CDR3 is 17 residues long. Germline CDR1 reads KGHDR; CDR2 reads SFDVKD. V shed 3 bases, J shed 2 bases, and the junction held 7 bases outside the gene matches. This CDR3 is CATSDDQGTSATDTQYF. CDR3 DNA sequence: TGTGCCACCAGTGATGACCAGGGGACTAGCGCCACAGATACGCAGTATTTT.

This chain joins TRBV5-6 and TRBJ2-7; a possible D gene is TRBD1 (6 bases). Trimming stripped 4 bases from V and 0 bases from J, with 8 bases between. The length of the CDR3 is 13 residues. Germline V gene data show CDR1 as SGHDT and CDR2 as YYEEEE. The CDR3 reads CASSRQDSYEQYF. CDR3 DNA: TGTGCCAGCAGCCGACAGGACTCCTACGAGCAGTACTTC.

This clone turned up a few times. The chain recombines TRBV7-2 with TRBJ2-7; 12 nucleotides match TRBD2. V shed 7 bases, J shed 6 bases, and the junction held 4 bases outside the gene matches. This CDR3 has 13 residues. Germline-derived CDR1 and CDR2 are SGHTA and FQGNSA. CDR3 DNA sequence: TGTGCCAGCAAACTAGCGGGGGGAGGCGAGCAGTACTTC. It codes for CASKLAGGGEQYF.

The chain links TRBV10-3 to TRBJ2-1, with D perhaps TRBD1 (5 bases). CDR1 and CDR2 from the germline V gene are ENHRY and SYGVKD. The CDR3 sequence is 15 residues long. Trimming stripped 6 bases from V and 5 bases from J, with 17 bases between. The CDR3 here is CAISPGQGSNNEQFF. The CDR3 region has the DNA TGTGCCATCAGCCCTGGACAAGGTTCGAACAATGAGCAGTTCTTC.

A word on this clone: This sample includes further DNA sequences coding for the same CDR3. The chain joins TRBV5-1 to TRBJ1-1; no reliable D call. The CDR3 is 13 residues long. Trimming left V 3 bases short and J 0 bases short, with 6 bases between. From germline, CDR1 is SGHRS and CDR2 YFSETQ. CDR3 loop: CASSSTVNTEAFF. In nucleotides, the CDR3 is TGCGCCAGCAGCTCTACAGTGAACACTGAAGCTTTCTTT.

The J gene is TRBJ1-5, the V gene TRBV3-1 (or the pseudogene TRBV3-2); D gene ambiguous. Germline values: CDR1 LGHDT, CDR2 YNNKEL (reference sequence). V lost 6 bases to trimming and J lost 1 base, with 10 bases between them. The CDR3 is 14 residues long. DNA for the CDR3: TGTGCCAGCAGTCCAAGCGTAAGCAATCAGCCCCAGCATTTT. Translated: CASSPSVSNQPQHF.

This clone was counted once. The V gene is TRBV5-5, the J gene TRBJ1-1; D ambiguous. The CDR3 has 17 amino acids. Trimming took 4 bases from V and 0 from J, leaving 19 bases between them. Germline V gene data show CDR1 as SGHKS and CDR2 as YYEKEE (reference sequence). This CDR3 reads CASSRETEIYMNTEAFF. The CDR3 DNA is TGTGCCAGCAGCCGGGAAACAGAAATTTACATGAACACTGAAGCTTTCTTT.

V and J are TRBV7-3 and TRBJ2-3; D ambiguous. Trimming took off 4 bases at V and 2 bases at J, with 13 bases between the two ends. CDR1 SGHTA and CDR2 FQGTGA come from the germline V gene. The CDR3 sequence is 15 residues long. DNA of the CDR3: TGTGCCAGCAGCTCCACACCCGCGAACACAGATACGCAGTATTTT. The encoded protein is CASSSTPANTDTQYF.

The rearrangement uses TRBV11-3 and TRBJ2-2; 11 bases are shared with TRBD2. Germline V gene lookup returns CDR1 SGHNT and CDR2 YENEEA. CDR3 length equals 18 residues. The ends lost 5 bases at V and 7 bases at J; junction bases unmatched: 15. The CDR3 spells CASSHELLAGGSGGELFF. CDR3 bases: TGTGCCAGCAGCCACGAGCTGCTAGCGGGAGGTTCGGGCGGGGAGCTGTTTTTT.

The rearrangement uses TRBV7-2 and TRBJ2-2; TRBD2 is a possible D gene (6 bases). Germline CDR1 SGHTA, CDR2 FQGNSA. Trimming stripped 5 bases from V and 7 bases from J, with 17 bases between. The CDR3 is 15 residues long. The CDR3 nucleotides read TGTGCCAGCAGCCCTATAGGAGGGGTGGGCGGGGAGCTGTTTTTT. This encodes CASSPIGGVGGELFF.

The chain recombines TRBV5-1 with TRBJ2-1; 8 bases map to TRBD2. V was pared by 3 bases and J by 1 base, with 3 bases of the junction left unmatched. The CDR3 loop spans 15 amino acids. The germline CDR1 and CDR2 sequences are SGHRS and YFSETQ. DNA of the CDR3: TGCGCCAGCAGCTCGCTAGCGGGTTCCTACAATGAGCAGTTCTTC. It specifies CASSSLAGSYNEQFF.